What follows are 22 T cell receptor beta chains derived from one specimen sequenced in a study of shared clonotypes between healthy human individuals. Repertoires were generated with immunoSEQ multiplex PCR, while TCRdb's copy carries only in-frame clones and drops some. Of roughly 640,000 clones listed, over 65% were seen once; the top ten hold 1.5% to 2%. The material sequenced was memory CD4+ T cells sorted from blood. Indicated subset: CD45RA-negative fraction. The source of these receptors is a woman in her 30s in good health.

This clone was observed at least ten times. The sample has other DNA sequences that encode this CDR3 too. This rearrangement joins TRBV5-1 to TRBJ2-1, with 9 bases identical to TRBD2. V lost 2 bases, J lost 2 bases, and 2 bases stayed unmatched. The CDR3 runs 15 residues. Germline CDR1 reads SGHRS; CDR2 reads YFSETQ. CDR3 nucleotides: TGCGCCAGCAGCTTCTCTAGCGGGGCCTACAATGAGCAGTTCTTC. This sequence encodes CASSFSSGAYNEQFF.

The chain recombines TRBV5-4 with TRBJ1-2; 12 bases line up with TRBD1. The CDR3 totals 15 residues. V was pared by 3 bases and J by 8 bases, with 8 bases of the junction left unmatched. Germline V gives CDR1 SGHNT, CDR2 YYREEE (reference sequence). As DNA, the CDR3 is TGTGCCAGCAGCTCCGGGACAGGGGGCGCTTTAGGCTACACCTTC. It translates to CASSSGTGGALGYTF.

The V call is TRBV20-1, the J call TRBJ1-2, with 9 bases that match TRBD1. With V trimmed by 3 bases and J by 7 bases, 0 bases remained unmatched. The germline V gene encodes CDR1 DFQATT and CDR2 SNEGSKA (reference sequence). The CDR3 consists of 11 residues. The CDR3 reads CSARGQGGYTF. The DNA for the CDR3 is TGCAGTGCTAGGGGACAGGGTGGCTACACCTTC.

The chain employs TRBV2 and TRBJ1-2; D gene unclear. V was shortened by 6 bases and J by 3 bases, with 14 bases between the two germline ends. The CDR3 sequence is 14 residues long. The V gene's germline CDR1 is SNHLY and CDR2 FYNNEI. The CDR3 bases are TGTGCCAGCAGCAGAAGCTCGCGTGACTATGGCTACACCTTC. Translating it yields CASSRSSRDYGYTF.

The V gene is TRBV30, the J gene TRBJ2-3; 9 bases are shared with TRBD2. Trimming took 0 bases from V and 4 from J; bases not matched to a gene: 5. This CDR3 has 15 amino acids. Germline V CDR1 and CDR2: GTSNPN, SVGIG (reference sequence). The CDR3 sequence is CAWSVGSGSSDTQYF. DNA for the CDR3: TGTGCCTGGAGTGTTGGTAGCGGGAGTTCAGATACGCAGTATTTT. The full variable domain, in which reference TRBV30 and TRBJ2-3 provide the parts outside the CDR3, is SQTIHQWPATLVQPVGSPLSLECTVEGTSNPNLYWYRQAAGRGLQLLFYSVGIGQISSEVPQNLSASRPQDRQFILSSKKLLLSDSGFYLCAWSVGSGSSDTQYFGPGTRLTVL.

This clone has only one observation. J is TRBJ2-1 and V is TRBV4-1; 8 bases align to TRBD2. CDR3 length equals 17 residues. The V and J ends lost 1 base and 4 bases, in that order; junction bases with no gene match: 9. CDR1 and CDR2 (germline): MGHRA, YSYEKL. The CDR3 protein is CASSQVLGTSGYNEQFF. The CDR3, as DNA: TGCGCCAGCAGCCAAGTACTTGGGACTAGTGGATACAATGAGCAGTTCTTC.

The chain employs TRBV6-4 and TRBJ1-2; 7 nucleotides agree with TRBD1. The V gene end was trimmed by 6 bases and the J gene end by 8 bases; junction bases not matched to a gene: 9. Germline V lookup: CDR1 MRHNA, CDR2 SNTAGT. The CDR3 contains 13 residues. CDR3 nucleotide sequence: TGTGCCAGCAGGGGGACAGTTTTAGAGGGCTACACCTTC. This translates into CASRGTVLEGYTF.

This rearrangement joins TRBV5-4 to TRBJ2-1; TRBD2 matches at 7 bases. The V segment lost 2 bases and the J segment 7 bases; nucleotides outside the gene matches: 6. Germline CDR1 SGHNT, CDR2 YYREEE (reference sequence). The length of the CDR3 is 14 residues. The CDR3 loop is CASSLNGGSNEQFF. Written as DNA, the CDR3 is TGTGCCAGCAGCTTAAACGGCGGGAGTAATGAGCAGTTCTTC.

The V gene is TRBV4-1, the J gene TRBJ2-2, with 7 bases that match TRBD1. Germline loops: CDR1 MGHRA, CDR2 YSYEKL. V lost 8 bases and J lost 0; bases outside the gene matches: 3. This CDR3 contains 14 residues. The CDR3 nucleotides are TGCGCCAGCGCCGGGACAGCGAACACCGGGGAGCTGTTTTTT. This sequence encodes CASAGTANTGELFF.

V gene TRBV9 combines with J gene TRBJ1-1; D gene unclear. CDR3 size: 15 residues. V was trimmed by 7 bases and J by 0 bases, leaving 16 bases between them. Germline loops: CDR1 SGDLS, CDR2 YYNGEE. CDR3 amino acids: CASCRGNQMNTEAFF. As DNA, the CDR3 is TGTGCCAGCTGCCGAGGTAATCAAATGAACACTGAAGCTTTCTTT.

This CDR3 is CASSQISGTGQYEQYF. In DNA form, the CDR3 reads TGTGCCAGCAGCCAGATTTCTGGGACAGGCCAATACGAGCAGTACTTC. The rearrangement links TRBV4-2 to TRBJ2-7; TRBD1 aligns across 8 bases. This CDR3 has 16 residues. In germline, CDR1 is LGHNA, CDR2 YNFKEQ. The ends lost 3 bases at V and 4 bases at J; junction bases unmatched: 11.

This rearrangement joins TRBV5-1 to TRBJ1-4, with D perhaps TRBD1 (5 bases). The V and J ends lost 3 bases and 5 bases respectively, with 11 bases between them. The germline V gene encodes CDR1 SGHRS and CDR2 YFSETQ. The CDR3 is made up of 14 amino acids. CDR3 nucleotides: TGCGCCAGCAGCTCTATCCCAGGGAATGAAAAACTGTTTTTT. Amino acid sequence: CASSSIPGNEKLFF.

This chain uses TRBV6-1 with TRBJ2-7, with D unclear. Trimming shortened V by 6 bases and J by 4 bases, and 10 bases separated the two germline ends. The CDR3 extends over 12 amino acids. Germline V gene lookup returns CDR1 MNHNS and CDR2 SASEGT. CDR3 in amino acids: CASRNTVYEQYF. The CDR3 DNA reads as TGTGCCAGCAGGAACACAGTGTACGAGCAGTACTTC.

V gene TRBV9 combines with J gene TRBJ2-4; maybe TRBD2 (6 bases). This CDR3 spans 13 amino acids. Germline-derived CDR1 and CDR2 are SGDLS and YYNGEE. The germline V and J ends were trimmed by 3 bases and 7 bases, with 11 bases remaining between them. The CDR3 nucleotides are TGTGCCAGCAGCGGGGCTAGCGTGAACATTCAGTACTTC. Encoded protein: CASSGASVNIQYF.

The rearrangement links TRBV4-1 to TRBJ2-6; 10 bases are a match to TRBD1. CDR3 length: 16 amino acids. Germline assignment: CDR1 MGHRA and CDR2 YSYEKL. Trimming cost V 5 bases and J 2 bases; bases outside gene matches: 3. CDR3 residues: CASSGTGVTGANVLTF. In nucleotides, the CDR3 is TGCGCCAGCAGCGGGACAGGGGTAACTGGGGCCAACGTCCTGACTTTC.

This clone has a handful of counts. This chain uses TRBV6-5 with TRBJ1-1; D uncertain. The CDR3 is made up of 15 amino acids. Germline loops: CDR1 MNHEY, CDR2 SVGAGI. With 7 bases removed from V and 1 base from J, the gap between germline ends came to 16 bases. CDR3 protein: CASTGNSLRNTEAFF. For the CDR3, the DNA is TGTGCCAGCACCGGAAATTCCTTGAGGAACACTGAAGCTTTCTTT.

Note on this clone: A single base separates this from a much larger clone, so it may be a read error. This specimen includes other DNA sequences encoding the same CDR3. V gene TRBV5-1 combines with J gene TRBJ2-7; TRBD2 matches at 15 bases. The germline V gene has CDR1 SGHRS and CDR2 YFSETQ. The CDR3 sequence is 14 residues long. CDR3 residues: CASSSGTSGGWQYF. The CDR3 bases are TGCGCCAGTAGCTCTGGGACTAGCGGGGGGTGGCAGTACTTC.

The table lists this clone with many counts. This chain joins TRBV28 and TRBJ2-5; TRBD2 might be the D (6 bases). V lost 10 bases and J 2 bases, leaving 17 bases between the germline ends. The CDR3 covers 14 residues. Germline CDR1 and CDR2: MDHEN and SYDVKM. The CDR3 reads CATHTGLLQETQYF. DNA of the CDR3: TGTGCCACTCACACGGGACTCCTACAAGAGACCCAGTACTTC.

CDR3 sequence reads: CASSSRLAGGGDTQYF. Here the CDR3 DNA reads TGTGCCAGCAGCTCACGACTAGCGGGAGGCGGGGATACGCAGTATTTT. The gene calls are TRBV7-3 and TRBJ2-3, with 13 positions matching TRBD2. Per the germline V gene, CDR1 is SGHTA and CDR2 is FQGTGA. V shed 4 bases and J 6 bases; nucleotides not matched to a gene: 7. The CDR3 totals 16 residues.

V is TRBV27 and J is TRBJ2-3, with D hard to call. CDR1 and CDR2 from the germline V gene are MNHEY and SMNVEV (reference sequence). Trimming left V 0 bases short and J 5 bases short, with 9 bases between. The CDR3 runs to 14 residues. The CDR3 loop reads CASSLSLQVDTQYF. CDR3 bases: TGTGCCAGCAGTTTATCCCTCCAGGTAGATACGCAGTATTTT.

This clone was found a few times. The CDR3 DNA sequence: TGCGCCAGCAGCTTGGGTGCGGGAGCTGAGGAGACCCAGTACTTC. Residues: CASSLGAGAEETQYF. The chain joins TRBV5-1 to TRBJ2-5; 7 bases are shared with TRBD2. Trimming removed 0 bases from V and 5 bases from J; junction bases left unmatched: 7. CDR3 size: 15 residues. Germline CDR1 reads SGHRS; CDR2 reads YFSETQ. The full variable domain, completed using reference TRBV5-1 and TRBJ2-5, is KAGVTQTPRYLIKTRGQQVTLSCSPISGHRSVSWYQQTPGQGLQFLFEYFSETQRNKGNFPGRFSGRQFSNSRSEMNVSTLELGDSALYLCASSLGAGAEETQYFGPGTRLLVL.

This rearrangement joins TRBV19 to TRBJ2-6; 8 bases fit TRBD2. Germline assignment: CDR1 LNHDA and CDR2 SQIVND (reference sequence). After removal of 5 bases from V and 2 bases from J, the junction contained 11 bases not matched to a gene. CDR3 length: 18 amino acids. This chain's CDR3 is CASSPWRGARAGANVLTF. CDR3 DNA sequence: TGTGCCAGTAGTCCCTGGCGGGGGGCAAGGGCTGGGGCCAACGTCCTGACTTTC. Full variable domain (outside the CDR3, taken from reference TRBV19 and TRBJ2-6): DGGITQSPKYLFRKEGQNVTLSCEQNLNHDAMYWYRQDPGQGLRLIYYSQIVNDFQKGDIAEGYSVSREKKESFPLTVTSAQKNPTAFYLCASSPWRGARAGANVLTFGAGSRLTVL.